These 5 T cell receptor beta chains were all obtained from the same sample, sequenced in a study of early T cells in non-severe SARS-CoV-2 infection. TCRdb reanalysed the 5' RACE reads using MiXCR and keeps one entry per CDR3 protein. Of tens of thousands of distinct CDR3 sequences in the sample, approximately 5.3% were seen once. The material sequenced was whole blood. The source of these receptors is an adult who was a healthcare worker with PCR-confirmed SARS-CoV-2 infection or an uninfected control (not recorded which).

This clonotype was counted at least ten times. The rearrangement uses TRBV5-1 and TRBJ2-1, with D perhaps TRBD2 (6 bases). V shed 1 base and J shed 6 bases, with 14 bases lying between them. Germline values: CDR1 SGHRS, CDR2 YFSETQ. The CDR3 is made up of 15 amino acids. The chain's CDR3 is CASSLSLASVNEQFF. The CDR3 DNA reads TGCGCCAGCAGCTTGAGTCTAGCGTCGGTCAATGAGCAGTTCTTC.

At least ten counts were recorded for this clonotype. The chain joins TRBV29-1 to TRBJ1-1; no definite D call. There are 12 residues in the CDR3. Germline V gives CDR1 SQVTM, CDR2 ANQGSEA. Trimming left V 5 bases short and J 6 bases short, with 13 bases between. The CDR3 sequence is CSVRIVGSEAFF. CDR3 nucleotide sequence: TGCAGCGTTCGAATAGTCGGGTCTGAAGCTTTCTTT.

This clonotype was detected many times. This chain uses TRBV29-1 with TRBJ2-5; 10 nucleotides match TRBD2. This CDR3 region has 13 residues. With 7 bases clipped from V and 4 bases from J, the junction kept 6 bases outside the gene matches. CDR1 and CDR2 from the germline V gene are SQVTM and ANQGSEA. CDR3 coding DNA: TGCAGCGCGCGGACTAGCGGCAGAGAGACCCAGTACTTC. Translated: CSARTSGRETQYF.

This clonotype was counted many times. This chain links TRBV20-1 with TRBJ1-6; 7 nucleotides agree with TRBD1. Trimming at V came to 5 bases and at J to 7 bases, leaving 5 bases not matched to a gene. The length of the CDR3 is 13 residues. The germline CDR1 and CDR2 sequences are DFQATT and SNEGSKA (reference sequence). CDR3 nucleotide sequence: TGCAGTGCTGGTGGGACAGCCAATTCACCCCTCCACTTT. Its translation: CSAGGTANSPLHF.

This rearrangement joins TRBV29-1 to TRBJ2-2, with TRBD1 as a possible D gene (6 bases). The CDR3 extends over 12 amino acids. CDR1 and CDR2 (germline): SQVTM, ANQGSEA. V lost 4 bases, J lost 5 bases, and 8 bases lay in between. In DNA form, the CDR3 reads TGCAGCGTTGGCAGGGGTACCGGGGAGCTGTTTTTT. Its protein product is CSVGRGTGELFF.